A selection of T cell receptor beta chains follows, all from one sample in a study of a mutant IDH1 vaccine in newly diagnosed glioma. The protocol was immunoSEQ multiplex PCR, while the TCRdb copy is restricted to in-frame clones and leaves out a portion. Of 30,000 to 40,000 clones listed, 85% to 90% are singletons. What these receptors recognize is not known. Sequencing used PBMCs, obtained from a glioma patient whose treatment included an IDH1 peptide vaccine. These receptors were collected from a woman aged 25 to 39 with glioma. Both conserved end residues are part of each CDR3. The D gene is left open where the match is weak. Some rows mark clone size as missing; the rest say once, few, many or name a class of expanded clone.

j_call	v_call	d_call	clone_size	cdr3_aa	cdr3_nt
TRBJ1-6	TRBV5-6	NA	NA	CASSFGGGAQSPLHF	TGTGCCAGCAGCTTCGGCGGGGGCGCACAATCACCCCTCCACTTT
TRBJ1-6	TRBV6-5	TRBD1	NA	CASSYGWGQGDSPLHF	TGTGCCAGCAGTTACGGGTGGGGACAGGGGGATTCACCCCTCCACTTT
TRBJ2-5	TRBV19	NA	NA	CASSIGRGSLRETQYF	TGTGCCAGTAGTATAGGCCGGGGTAGCCTGCGGGAGACCCAGTACTTC
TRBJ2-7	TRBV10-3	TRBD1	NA	CAIRWTGRDEQYF	TGTGCCATCAGGTGGACAGGGAGAGACGAGCAGTACTTC
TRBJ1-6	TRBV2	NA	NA	CASSLRVYNSPLHF	TGTGCCAGCAGCCTTAGGGTCTATAATTCACCCCTCCACTTT
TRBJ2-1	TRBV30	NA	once	CAWELNEQFF	TGTGCCTGGGAACTCAATGAGCAGTTCTTC
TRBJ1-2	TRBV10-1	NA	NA	CASSEFPGDPYGYTF	TGCGCCAGCAGTGAGTTTCCAGGGGATCCCTATGGCTACACCTTC
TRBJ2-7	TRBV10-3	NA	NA	CAISEGGPGEQYF	TGTGCCATCAGTGAGGGGGGGCCGGGGGAGCAGTACTTC
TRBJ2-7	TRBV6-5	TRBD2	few	CASSYQRTSGEQYF	TGTGCCAGCAGTTACCAGAGGACTAGCGGCGAGCAGTACTTC
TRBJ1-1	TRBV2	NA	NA	CASSDAGGDNRGTEAFF	TGTGCCAGCAGTGACGCTGGCGGTGACAATCGAGGCACTGAAGCTTTCTTT
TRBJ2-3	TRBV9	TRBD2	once	CASSEAGGFTDTQYF	TGTGCCAGCAGCGAGGCGGGGGGATTCACAGATACGCAGTATTTT
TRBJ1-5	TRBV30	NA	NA	CAWSVGQNNQPQHF	TGTGCCTGGAGTGTCGGGCAGAACAATCAGCCCCAGCATTTT
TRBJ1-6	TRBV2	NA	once	CASSVGPGNSPLHF	TGTGCCAGCAGTGTGGGGCCGGGTAATTCACCCCTCCACTTT
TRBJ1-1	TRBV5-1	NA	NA	CASLRAPNTEAFF	TGCGCCAGCCTGCGGGCTCCGAACACTGAAGCTTTCTTT
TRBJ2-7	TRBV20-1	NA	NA	CSARLSYEQYF	TGCAGTGCTAGATTGAGTTACGAGCAGTACTTC
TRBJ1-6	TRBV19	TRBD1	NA	CASSARDSPNSPLHF	TGTGCCAGTAGTGCCCGGGACAGCCCCAATTCACCCCTCCACTTT
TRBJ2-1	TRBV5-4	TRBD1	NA	CASSTTGVGYNEQFF	TGTGCCAGCAGCACGACAGGGGTGGGCTACAATGAGCAGTTCTTC
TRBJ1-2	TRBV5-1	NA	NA	CASSTETGGVYGYTF	TGCGCCAGCAGCACCGAGACAGGCGGAGTCTATGGCTACACCTTC
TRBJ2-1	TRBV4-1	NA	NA	CASSQIPLPGNEQFF	TGCGCCAGCAGCCAAATCCCCCTACCTGGCAATGAGCAGTTCTTC
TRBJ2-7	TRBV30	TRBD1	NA	CAWSPGTAAYEQYF	TGTGCCTGGAGTCCCGGGACAGCTGCCTACGAGCAGTACTTC
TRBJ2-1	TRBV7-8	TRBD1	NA	CASSPQGAKGYNEQFF	TGTGCCAGCAGCCCACAGGGGGCTAAAGGGTACAATGAGCAGTTCTTC
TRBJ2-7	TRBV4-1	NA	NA	CASSQDVQGGAYEQYF	TGCGCCAGCAGCCAAGATGTTCAGGGTGGAGCCTACGAGCAGTACTTC
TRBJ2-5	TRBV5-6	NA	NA	CASSAQKHRDLKETQYF	TGTGCCAGCAGCGCCCAGAAGCACAGGGACCTAAAGGAGACCCAGTACTTC
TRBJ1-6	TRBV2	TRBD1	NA	CASIGQDNSPLHF	TGTGCCAGCATAGGACAGGACAATTCACCCCTCCACTTT
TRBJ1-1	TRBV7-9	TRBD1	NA	CASSPQGAYTEAFF	TGTGCCAGCAGCCCACAGGGGGCCTACACTGAAGCTTTCTTT
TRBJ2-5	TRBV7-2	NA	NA	CASSALGAQYF	TGTGCCAGCAGCGCCCTCGGGGCCCAGTACTTC
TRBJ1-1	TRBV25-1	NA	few	CASSDIQGGVPEAFF	TGTGCCAGCAGTGACATTCAGGGAGGGGTGCCTGAAGCTTTCTTT
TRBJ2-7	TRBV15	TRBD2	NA	CATRDSGGTEQYF	TGTGCCACCAGGGACAGCGGGGGGACCGAGCAGTACTTC
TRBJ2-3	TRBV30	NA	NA	CAWDGSGTQYF	TGTGCCTGGGACGGTTCTGGTACGCAGTATTTT
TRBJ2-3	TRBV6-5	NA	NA	CASSYRDGGDTQYF	TGTGCCAGCAGCTACCGGGACGGAGGAGATACGCAGTATTTT
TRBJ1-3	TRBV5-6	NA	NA	CASSLRLRPISGNTIYF	TGTGCCAGCAGCCTCAGACTCCGACCCATCTCTGGAAACACCATATATTTT
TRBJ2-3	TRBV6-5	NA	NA	CASSYSTGGRTDTQYF	TGTGCCAGCAGTTACTCAACGGGGGGCCGCACAGATACGCAGTATTTT
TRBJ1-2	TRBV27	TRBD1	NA	CASGTIDRGISRGYTF	TGTGCCAGCGGAACAATAGACAGGGGAATATCGCGGGGCTACACCTTC
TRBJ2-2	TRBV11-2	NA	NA	CASSLAGARTGELFF	TGTGCCAGCAGCTTAGCCGGGGCGCGGACCGGGGAGCTGTTTTTT
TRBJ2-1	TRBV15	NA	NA	CATSRDGRDNEQFF	TGTGCCACCAGCAGAGATGGACGTGACAATGAGCAGTTCTTC
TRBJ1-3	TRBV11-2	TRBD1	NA	CASSLQGGSGNTIYF	TGTGCCAGCAGCTTACAGGGGGGCTCTGGAAACACCATATATTTT
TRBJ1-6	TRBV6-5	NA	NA	CASSSGTILNSPLHF	TGTGCCAGCAGTTCTGGCACGATTTTAAATTCACCCCTCCACTTT
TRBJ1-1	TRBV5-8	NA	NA	CASRLTFFLEAFF	TGTGCCAGCAGGCTGACCTTTTTCCTTGAAGCTTTCTTT
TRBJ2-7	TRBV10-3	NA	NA	CAISVDSESYGQYF	TGTGCCATCAGTGTTGACAGTGAGTCCTACGGGCAGTACTTC
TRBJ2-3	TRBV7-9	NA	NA	CASIRGNTDTQYF	TGTGCCAGCATTCGGGGGAACACAGATACGCAGTATTTT
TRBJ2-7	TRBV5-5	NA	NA	CASSSGLMGYEQYF	TGTGCCAGCAGCTCCGGACTTATGGGTTACGAGCAGTACTTC
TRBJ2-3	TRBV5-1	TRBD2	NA	CASSTLTSGSTDTQYF	TGCGCCAGCAGCACCCTTACTAGCGGGTCCACAGATACGCAGTATTTT
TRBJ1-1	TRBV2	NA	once	CASTGQRNTEAFF	TGTGCCAGCACCGGACAGCGGAACACTGAAGCTTTCTTT
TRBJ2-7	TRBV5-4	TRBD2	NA	CASSPPAGDEQYF	TGTGCCAGCAGCCCGCCCGCGGGGGACGAGCAGTACTTC
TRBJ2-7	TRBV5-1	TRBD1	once	CASSTWTGGLYEQYF	TGCGCCAGCAGCACTTGGACAGGGGGGTTGTACGAGCAGTACTTC
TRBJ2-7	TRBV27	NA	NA	CASSLEAGSYEQYF	TGTGCCAGCAGTTTAGAGGCTGGTTCCTACGAGCAGTACTTC